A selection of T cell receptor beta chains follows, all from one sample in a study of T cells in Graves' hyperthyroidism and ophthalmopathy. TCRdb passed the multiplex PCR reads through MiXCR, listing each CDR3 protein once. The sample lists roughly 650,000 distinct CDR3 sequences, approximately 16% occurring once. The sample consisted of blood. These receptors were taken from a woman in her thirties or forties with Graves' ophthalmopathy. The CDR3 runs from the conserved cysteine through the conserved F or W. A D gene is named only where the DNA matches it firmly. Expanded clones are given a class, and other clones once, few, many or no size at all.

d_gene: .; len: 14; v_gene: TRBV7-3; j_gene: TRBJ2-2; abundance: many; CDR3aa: CASSPSGNTGELFF; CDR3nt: TGTGCCAGCAGCCCCTCTGGGAACACCGGGGAGCTGTTTTTT
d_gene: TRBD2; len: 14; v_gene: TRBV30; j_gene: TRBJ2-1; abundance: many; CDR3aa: CAWSVQSGTNEQFF; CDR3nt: TGTGCCTGGAGTGTACAAAGCGGGACGAATGAGCAGTTCTTC
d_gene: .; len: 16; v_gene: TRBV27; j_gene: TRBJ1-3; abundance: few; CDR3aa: CASSLRQPSSGNTIYF; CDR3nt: TGTGCCAGCAGTTTAAGACAGCCCAGCTCTGGAAACACCATATATTTT
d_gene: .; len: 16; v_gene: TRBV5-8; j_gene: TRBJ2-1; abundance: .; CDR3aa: CASPIALAEIYNEQFF; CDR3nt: TGTGCCAGCCCCATAGCATTAGCGGAAATCTACAATGAGCAGTTCTTC
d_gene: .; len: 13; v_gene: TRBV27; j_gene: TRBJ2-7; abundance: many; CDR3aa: CASSAYDRREQYF; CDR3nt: TGTGCCAGCAGTGCTTACGATCGACGGGAGCAGTACTTC
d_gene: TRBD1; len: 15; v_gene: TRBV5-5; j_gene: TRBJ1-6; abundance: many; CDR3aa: CASSLWDSYNSPLHF; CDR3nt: TGTGCCAGCAGCTTGTGGGACAGCTATAATTCACCCCTCCACTTT
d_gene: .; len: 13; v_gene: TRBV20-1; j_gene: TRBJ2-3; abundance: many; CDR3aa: CSAGRGWTDTQYF; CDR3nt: TGCAGTGCAGGAAGGGGGTGGACAGATACGCAGTATTTT
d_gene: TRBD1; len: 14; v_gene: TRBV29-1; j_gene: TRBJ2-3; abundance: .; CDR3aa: CSVVGQLMADTQYF; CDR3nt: TGCAGCGTGGTGGGACAGCTCATGGCAGATACGCAGTATTTT
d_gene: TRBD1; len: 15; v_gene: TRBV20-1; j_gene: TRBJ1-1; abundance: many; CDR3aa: CSATGTGGLGTEAFF; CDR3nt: TGCAGTGCTACCGGGACAGGGGGTCTGGGCACTGAAGCTTTCTTT
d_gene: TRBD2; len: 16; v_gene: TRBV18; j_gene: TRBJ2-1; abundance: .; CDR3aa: CASSPQGAGGFNEQFF; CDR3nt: TGTGCCAGCTCACCACAAGGGGCGGGAGGCTTCAATGAGCAGTTCTTC
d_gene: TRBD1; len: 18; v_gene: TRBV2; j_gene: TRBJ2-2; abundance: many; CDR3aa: CASRVHTGDLGDTGELFF; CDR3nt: TGTGCCAGCAGGGTGCACACAGGGGACCTGGGGGACACCGGGGAGCTGTTTTTT